This TCR beta chain is from a study of T cell responses to AZD1222 COVID-19 vaccine. Whole-study findings and limits: The donors showed a predominance of white British ancestry and of females, with possible underestimation of clonal diversity.

From germline, CDR1 is MDHEN and CDR2 SYDVKM. The CDR3 is 13 residues long. The ends were cut back, 5 bases at V and 2 bases at J, with 10 bases in the middle. Repertoires were generated with immunoSEQ multiplex PCR, while TCRdb's copy carries only in-frame clones and drops some. The data contain 120,000 or so clones, about 90% of them singletons. On this clone: The antigen is not known.

This chain connects TRBV28 to TRBJ2-7; D possibly corresponds to TRBD1 (5 bases). The specimen comprised peripheral blood, sampled on day 0 of AZD1222 vaccination. This sequence was found in an adult in good health. The CDR3: CASSPGRAYEQYF. The CDR3 nucleotides are TGTGCCAGCAGTCCAGGGCGTGCCTACGAGCAGTACTTC.